This T cell receptor beta chain was profiled in a study of beta chain features in type 1 diabetes (dated by TCRdb to 2016 to 2019). Background for the entire study: Patients and healthy donors did not differ in mean age, gender distribution, total cell number or subset yield. A total of around 110,000,000 sorted cells were examined across all samples, and RNA yield correlated strongly with the number of cells per subset. The study compared TCRB repertoires of sorted circulating CD4+ T cell subsets between recently diagnosed type 1 diabetes patients and matched healthy donors. Regulatory and stem cell-like memory subsets were isolated from only 8 patients and about 8 healthy donors, whereas naive and central memory subsets came from all 30 or so donors.

Germline trimming amounts to 1 base on V and 5 bases on J, with 2 as the count of junction bases outside the gene matches. For CDR1 and CDR2, the germline V gene (reference sequence) lists GTSNPN and SVGIG. The CDR3 sequence holds 13 residues, the cysteine and phenylalanine included. Just CDR3 DNA is preserved here, 39 bases in frame from base 1. The entire isolated RNA was reverse transcribed using the High Capacity cDNA Reverse Transcription Kit, and thus expressed TCRB transcripts were sequenced. Deep immunoSEQ sequencing was performed on naive, central memory and regulatory T cell samples, with an average of roughly 4 million total reads per sample. Sorted cells were lysed in RLT buffer and RNA was extracted with DNase-treated RNeasy Micro or Mini kits, depending on cell number. Each cell subset was processed separately to prevent cross-contamination, with patient and healthy donor samples processed together. The immunoSEQ multiplex PCR was used to amplify TCRB sequences from cDNA, yielding 87-bp fragments that span the CDR3 region. The amplicons were sequenced using the Illumina HiSeq platform. The source study handled its data this way. Synthetic template baselines were used to correct PCR bias computationally, reads within Hamming distance 2 were collapsed together, and singletons that could not be merged were discarded. Reads were aligned against IMGT so that V, D and J genes, CDR3 length and insertions or deletions at six rearrangement sites could be assigned. Within each subset, clonotype counts were normalized to the number of sorted cells before true diversity and Gini coefficients were calculated with the tcR R package. The overlap coefficient, calculated on TCRB nucleotide sequences, was used to quantify repertoire sharing. Out-of-frame TCRB sequences from naive cells were analyzed to stand in for the pre-selection repertoire. As stored in TCRdb, this immuneACCESS dataset retains in-frame rearrangements with V and J assigned. A fraction of the clones does not appear; measured against another copy, unresolved V genes explain less than half of the discrepancy, and the remainder lacks a known reason. V, J and clone size are those of that table, while D and trimming were read from the DNA. The sample table contains hundreds of thousands of clones; only one count was recorded for about an eighth of them. The ten biggest clones cover 0.035% to 0.045% of the sample.

The paper as a whole reports these results and caveats: Because cDNA rather than genomic DNA was sequenced, highly expressing activated cells could have been over-represented, although no difference in activation and CD3 levels was found between groups. Type 1 diabetes patients showed a moderate but significant shortening of TCRB CDR3 length in all four CD4+ subsets. PCR might favor shorter templates, but patient and control samples were amplified and corrected together, so any skew would affect both groups equally. Only small numbers of individuals were included in the HLA sub-analyses, which left unresolved whether HLA type had any influence on TCRB rearrangement. Naive, central memory and regulatory TCRB repertoires appeared more similar among patients than among healthy donors. At VDJ recombination sites, patients with type 1 diabetes made fewer insertions and deleted more nucleotides, a pattern implying thymic rearrangement abnormalities.

Of note for this clone: What this receptor recognizes is not known. Base-call qualities are not available, and no considerably larger clone is one nucleotide away.

Each donor gave one peripheral blood draw, averaging roughly 0.11 L, which was collected into heparinised tubes. Naive, central memory, regulatory and stem cell-like memory CD4+ T cells were sorted on a BD FACSAria II using a panel including CD45RO, CCR7, CD25, CD127, CD95 and CD27. A purity above 98% was achieved for all sorted populations. PBMCs were isolated right away by Lymphoprep density gradient centrifugation and were stained directly, without culture. To minimize batch effects, samples were stained and sorted in pairs, one healthy donor with one patient per experiment. This receptor was taken from a man between 18 and 29 years old with type 1 diabetes. The sequence joins TRBV30 to TRBJ2-7, with 10 bases aligning to TRBD2. The sample taken for sequencing was naive CD4+ T cells from blood. In light of the paper, this sample's cell subset or site label describes: true naive CD4+ T cells. The CDR3 reads CAWSGLAGHEQYF. The nucleotide sequence is given as TGTGCCTGGAGTGGACTAGCGGGCCACGAGCAGTACTTC.